This T cell receptor beta chain originates from a study of shared clonotypes between healthy human individuals. For the study at large: Donors had three CD4 naive, three CD4 memory, two CD8 naive and one CD8 memory plate apiece.

Trimming cost V 1 base and J 6 bases, with 13 bases left between them. CDR3 size: 14 residues. Germline V gives CDR1 SGHAT, CDR2 FQNNGV. Libraries were prepared by immunoSEQ multiplex PCR; TCRdb keeps only in-frame clonotypes and omits some of them. The sample records more than 850,000 clones, about 80% being singletons. The V call is TRBV11-2, the J call TRBJ2-7; D is perhaps TRBD1 or TRBD2 (5 bases each). Sequenced material: memory CD4+ T cells from PBMCs. Documented subset: CD45RA-negative fraction. This receptor was obtained from a man between 18 and 35 years old in good health. Some clones in this sample may be carry-over from other donors' samples. CDR3 residues: CASSLVNFGAEQYF. CDR3 bases: TGTGCCAGCAGCTTAGTAAACTTCGGGGCCGAGCAGTACTTC.